The 27 T cell receptor beta chains given below trace back to one sample, sequenced in a study of T-cell reconstitution after alpha-beta-depleted transplantation in children. Unique molecular identifiers were used in preparing the TCRbeta library. TCRdb re-analysed the PCR reads in MiXCR, keeping a single row per CDR3 protein. The data show about 580,000 distinct CDR3 sequences, approximately 22% seen once. This specimen was PBMCs, mostly from graft donor cells, taken 360 days after TCRalphabeta/CD19-depleted stem cell transplant. The receptor set was obtained from a boy younger than two who had a stem cell transplant for acute myeloid leukemia, so the T cells may come from the graft donor.

For this clonotype: Here the CDR3 omits its conserved ending phenylalanine or tryptophan, so a read error is the likely source. This chain uses TRBV11-2 with TRBJ2-7; D unclear. From germline, CDR1 is SGHAT and CDR2 FQNNGV. The CDR3 spans 13 residues. With 3 bases removed from V and 2 bases from J, the gap between germline ends came to 8 bases. The CDR3 nucleotides are TGTGCCAGCAGCTTTGGAGATACCTACGAGCAGTACGAC. Protein: CASSFGDTYEQYD.

The V gene is TRBV12-3 or TRBV12-4, the J gene TRBJ2-3, with 10 bases lining up with TRBD2. The CDR3 length is 18 residues. With 0 bases clipped from V and 3 bases from J, the junction kept 9 bases outside the gene matches. For the CDR3, the DNA is TGTGCCAGCAGTTTAGCGCCTATACCTAGCGGGGGTACAGATACGCAGTATTTT. It is translated as CASSLAPIPSGGTDTQYF.

The CDR3 region is CASSVLAGGPDTQYF. CDR3 nucleotide sequence: TGCGCCAGCAGCGTACTAGCGGGGGGTCCAGATACGCAGTATTTT. The chain recombines TRBV4-3 with TRBJ2-3; TRBD2 aligns across 12 bases. This CDR3 has 15 amino acids. The germline V gene encodes CDR1 LGHNA and CDR2 YSLEER. Trimming took 5 bases from V and 4 from J; bases not matched to a gene: 4.

This clonotype was recorded a few times. The rearrangement uses TRBV6-1 and TRBJ2-2; maybe TRBD1 (5 bases). V was clipped by 3 bases and J by 6 bases, with 11 bases between them. Germline V gene data show CDR1 as MNHNS and CDR2 as SASEGT. The CDR3 length is 14 residues. The CDR3 loop is CASSDWGDAGELFF. The CDR3 DNA reads as TGTGCCAGCAGTGATTGGGGCGACGCCGGGGAGCTGTTTTTT.

This chain links TRBV20-1 with TRBJ2-5, with 14 bases matching TRBD2. CDR1 and CDR2 (germline): DFQATT, SNEGSKA (reference sequence). After removal of 5 bases from V and 5 bases from J, the junction contained 10 bases not matched to a gene. CDR3 length equals 16 residues. The CDR3 coding sequence is TGCAGTGCTTCAGAGGGGACTAGCGGGGGCTGGGAGACCCAGTACTTC. It yields the protein CSASEGTSGGWETQYF.

This clonotype was seen more than once but under ten times. At one end the junction does not follow the germline gene, possibly because of a read error. The chain has TRBV27 and TRBJ2-1; 8 bases agree with TRBD2. From germline, CDR1 is MNHEY and CDR2 SMNVEV (reference sequence). The CDR3 has 18 residues. This CDR3 reads CASSLRLIVGLAFNEQFF. The CDR3 DNA reads TGTGCAAGCAGTTTAAGATTGATCGTAGGACTAGCTTTCAATGAGCAGTTCTTC.

This clonotype was found a few times. The chain carries TRBV15 and TRBJ2-3, with D hard to call. Between the trimmed V and J ends, which lost 8 bases and 2 bases, there was a span of 17 bases. Germline V gene sequence: CDR1 LNHNV, CDR2 YYDKDF (reference sequence). The CDR3 has 15 amino acids. The CDR3 protein is CATGREGSNTDTQYF. The CDR3 bases are TGTGCCACCGGCCGCGAAGGCTCTAACACAGATACGCAGTATTTT.

The genes are TRBV28 and TRBJ2-2; 9 nucleotides match TRBD1. Germline V lookup: CDR1 MDHEN, CDR2 SYDVKM. CDR3 length: 14 amino acids. V was pared by 2 bases and J by 9 bases, with 4 bases of the junction left unmatched. CDR3 sequence reads: CASSLGQGIRELFF. For the CDR3, the DNA is TGTGCCAGCAGTTTAGGACAGGGGATTAGGGAGCTGTTTTTT. The full variable domain, with the rest looked up from reference TRBV28 and TRBJ2-2, is DVKVTQSSRYLVKRTGEKVFLECVQDMDHENMFWYRQDPGLGLRLIYFSYDVKMKEKGDIPEGYSVSREKKERFSLILESASTNQTSMYLCASSLGQGIRELFFGEGSRLTVL.

The table lists this clonotype with many counts. The chain links TRBV12-3 or TRBV12-4 to TRBJ2-2; D ambiguous. CDR3 size: 13 residues. V lost 7 bases and J lost 7, with 13 bases in between. CDR3 loop: CASTLVKGGELFF. CDR3 nucleotides: TGTGCCAGCACCCTTGTAAAAGGCGGGGAGCTGTTTTTT.

As DNA, the CDR3 is TGTGCCAGCAGTTTAAACCCTGCCGGGGGACGTCGATGGACCCAGTACTTC. It translates to CASSLNPAGGRRWTQYF. The rearrangement joins TRBV12-3 or TRBV12-4 to TRBJ2-5; tentatively, D is TRBD2 (6 bases). V was clipped by 2 bases and J by 7 bases, with 23 bases between them. The CDR3 has 17 amino acids.

This clonotype was observed a handful of times. V usage is TRBV20-1 and J usage is TRBJ2-3; TRBD2 agrees at 8 bases. The V gene end was trimmed by 6 bases and the J gene end by 2 bases; junction bases not matched to a gene: 16. CDR3 size: 17 residues. Germline V gene sequence: CDR1 DFQATT, CDR2 SNEGSKA (reference sequence). CDR3 in DNA: TGCAGTGCGCCAGAGGGCGGGGGGTCCCTCCACACAGATACGCAGTATTTT. Protein sequence: CSAPEGGGSLHTDTQYF.

V usage is TRBV6-5 and J usage is TRBJ1-2; D call uncertain. V was pared by 5 bases and J by 1 base, with 5 bases between. The CDR3 spans 12 residues. Per the germline V gene, CDR1 is MNHEY and CDR2 is SVGAGI. CDR3 nucleotide sequence: TGTGCCAGCAGTCAGGTTAACTATGGCTACACCTTC. Protein product: CASSQVNYGYTF.

This clonotype occurred a few times. CDR3 bases: TGCAGTGCTAGAGTCGTCGGGACAGGGGTTACAGATACGCAGTATTTT. Translating it yields CSARVVGTGVTDTQYF. This sequence joins TRBV20-1 and TRBJ2-3, with TRBD1 identical over 10 bases. From germline, CDR1 is DFQATT and CDR2 SNEGSKA (reference sequence). After removal of 1 base from V and 3 bases from J, the junction contained 7 bases not matched to a gene. The length of the CDR3 is 16 residues.

This clonotype showed up just once. The chain uses TRBV5-1 and TRBJ2-2; 7 bases map to TRBD1. The CDR3 loop spans 15 amino acids. Unmatched junction bases numbered 11, after V lost 4 bases and J lost 8 bases. Germline V gene sequence: CDR1 SGHRS, CDR2 YFSETQ. Written as DNA, the CDR3 is TGCGCCAGCAGCCCGCCTACAGGGGTGGCGGGGGAGCTGTTTTTT. Translating it yields CASSPPTGVAGELFF.

The V and J genes are TRBV12-3 or TRBV12-4 and TRBJ2-1, with D perhaps matching TRBD2 (6 bases). Trimming shortened V by 5 bases and J by 8 bases, and 22 bases separated the two germline ends. The CDR3 is 16 amino acids. The DNA of the CDR3 is TGTGCCAGCAGTCCCCCCTGGTGGGGGACTTTGCATGAGCAGTTCTTC. It encodes CASSPPWWGTLHEQFF.

The chain links TRBV6-2 or TRBV6-3 to TRBJ2-1; the D gene is possibly TRBD2 (5 bases). The germline CDR1 and CDR2 sequences are MNHEY and SVGEGT. The CDR3 runs to 11 residues. V was pared by 7 bases and J by 8 bases, with 9 bases between. In DNA, the CDR3 is TGTGCCAGCATGAGGGTTGATGAGCAGTTCTTC. It is translated as CASMRVDEQFF.

V and J are TRBV6-1 and TRBJ2-3; 8 positions match TRBD1. This CDR3 has 16 residues. V lost 6 bases to trimming and J lost 7 bases; unmatched junction nucleotides: 15. CDR1 and CDR2 from the germline V gene are MNHNS and SASEGT. CDR3 in amino acids: CASRPGQGGKRNTQYF. CDR3 nucleotides: TGTGCCAGCAGACCTGGACAGGGCGGGAAGCGGAATACGCAGTATTTT.

In this sample, this clonotype turned up many times. The CDR3 region has the DNA TGTGCCAGCAGGGGACCGAGCTCTGGAAACACCATATATTTT. This sequence encodes CASRGPSSGNTIYF. V usage is TRBV6-5 and J usage is TRBJ1-3; weak D call: TRBD1 (5 bases). The germline V gene encodes CDR1 MNHEY and CDR2 SVGAGI. Trimming removed 6 bases from V and 0 bases from J, with 9 bases in between. The CDR3 totals 14 residues.

Worth noting for this clonotype: Because the CDR3 is missing its conserved closing phenylalanine or tryptophan, this is likely a read error. This chain connects TRBV15 to TRBJ1-3, with D unresolved. CDR1 and CDR2 (germline): LNHNV, YYDKDF (reference sequence). The V end was cut by 5 bases, the J end by 2 bases, with 16 bases between. This CDR3 has 16 residues. Here the CDR3 DNA reads TGTGCCACCAGCCGAAGTGTGACTGGCACTGGAAACACCATATATGTT. As protein: CATSRSVTGTGNTIYV.

The chain couples TRBV18 to TRBJ2-3, with no clear D. V lost 3 bases, J lost 2 bases, and 12 bases lay in between. Germline values: CDR1 KGHSH, CDR2 LQKENI. This CDR3 region has 15 residues. The CDR3 nucleotides read TGTGCCAGCTCACCCTCCGCCCGATCCACAGATACGCAGTATTTT. This gives the protein CASSPSARSTDTQYF. The full variable domain, completed using reference TRBV18 and TRBJ2-3, is NAGVMQNPRHLVRRRGQEARLRCSPMKGHSHVYWYRQLPEEGLKFMVYLQKENIIDESGMPKERFSAEFPKEGPSILRIQQVVRGDSAAYFCASSPSARSTDTQYFGPGTRLTVL.

In its sample, this clonotype was seen many times. CDR3 nucleotide sequence: TGCGCCAGCAGCTTGGCCGGGACAGGTAACTACAATGAGCAGTTCTTC. Residues: CASSLAGTGNYNEQFF. The chain uses TRBV5-1 and TRBJ2-1; 8 nucleotides line up with TRBD1. The ends lost 0 bases at V and 3 bases at J; junction bases unmatched: 5. CDR3 length: 16 amino acids. The germline CDR1 and CDR2 sequences are SGHRS and YFSETQ. The full variable domain, its missing parts supplied by reference TRBV5-1 and TRBJ2-1, is KAGVTQTPRYLIKTRGQQVTLSCSPISGHRSVSWYQQTPGQGLQFLFEYFSETQRNKGNFPGRFSGRQFSNSRSEMNVSTLELGDSALYLCASSLAGTGNYNEQFFGPGTRLTVL.

The V gene is TRBV10-3, the J gene TRBJ2-2, with TRBD1 as a possible D gene (5 bases). Germline assignment: CDR1 ENHRY and CDR2 SYGVKD. The CDR3 loop spans 18 amino acids. The germline V and J ends were trimmed by 5 bases and 4 bases, with 23 bases remaining between them. DNA for the CDR3: TGTGCCATCAGTAATACAGGCCTAGAAACTACGACCACCGGGGAGCTGTTTTTT. Translating gives CAISNTGLETTTTGELFF.

The V call is TRBV7-6, the J call TRBJ1-2; 8 bases match TRBD1. The V segment lost 1 base and the J segment 7 bases; nucleotides outside the gene matches: 11. This CDR3 comprises 16 residues. The germline V gene encodes CDR1 SGHVS and CDR2 FNYEAQ. The CDR3 spells CASSLDHARQGAGYTF. In DNA form, the CDR3 reads TGTGCCAGCAGCTTAGATCATGCACGGCAGGGGGCTGGCTACACCTTC.

The genes are TRBV7-9 and TRBJ1-5, with D maybe TRBD1 (5 bases). CDR3 length: 15 amino acids. V lost 3 bases and J 6 bases, leaving 15 bases between the germline ends. Germline assignment: CDR1 SEHNR and CDR2 FQNEAQ (reference sequence). The CDR3 is CASSFGSRGAQPQHF. The CDR3, as DNA: TGTGCCAGCAGCTTTGGGTCGAGGGGAGCTCAGCCCCAGCATTTT.

The V and J genes are TRBV20-1 and TRBJ1-2; tentative D call: TRBD1 (6 bases). Germline CDR1 reads DFQATT; CDR2 reads SNEGSKA (reference sequence). There are 12 residues in the CDR3. V lost 3 bases and J 3 bases, leaving 8 bases between the germline ends. CDR3 sequence reads: CSARDSYYGYTF. DNA of the CDR3: TGCAGTGCTAGGGACAGTTACTATGGCTACACCTTC.

This clonotype was seen ten or more times. V gene TRBV27 combines with J gene TRBJ1-2; unclear D gene. The CDR3 contains 15 residues. V was clipped by 2 bases and J by 4 bases, with 14 bases between them. Germline V gives CDR1 MNHEY, CDR2 SMNVEV (reference sequence). The CDR3: CASSLRGSGLYGYTF. The CDR3 bases are TGTGCCAGCAGTTTACGGGGATCGGGCCTCTATGGCTACACCTTC.

The chain joins TRBV5-1 to TRBJ1-1; 7 positions match TRBD1. This CDR3 spans 13 amino acids. V lost 4 bases and J lost 4; bases outside the gene matches: 4. CDR1 is SGHRS and CDR2 is YFSETQ in the germline V gene. The CDR3 loop is CASSATGATEAFF. Here the CDR3 DNA reads TGCGCCAGCAGCGCTACAGGGGCCACTGAAGCTTTCTTT. Variable domain in full (rest from reference TRBV5-1 and TRBJ1-1): KAGVTQTPRYLIKTRGQQVTLSCSPISGHRSVSWYQQTPGQGLQFLFEYFSETQRNKGNFPGRFSGRQFSNSRSEMNVSTLELGDSALYLCASSATGATEAFFGQGTRLTVV.